The entry that follows covers one T cell receptor beta chain sequence. The CDR3 runs 15 residues. V lost 2 bases and J 0 bases, leaving 5 bases between the germline ends. The germline CDR1 and CDR2 sequences are MNHEY and SMNVEV (reference sequence). Those enrolled, adults aged roughly 18 to 89 years, came from fewer than 25 US areas. Participant reports of clinical history set cohort assignment. This entry belongs to a study of blood T cell repertoires in COVID-19. In the study's own analysis: Nucleated cell counts were estimated from reference gene primer amplification. The method was immunoSEQ multiplex PCR; TCRdb's version includes in-frame clones alone and lacks a portion of them. V, J and clone size are taken as reported in that table, and D and trimming were inferred from the DNA itself. The sample lists roughly 330,000 clones, approximately 87% occurring once.

Specimen: PBMCs or T cells enriched from blood (not recorded which). The gene calls are TRBV27 and TRBJ2-6; D is unclear. This clonotype originated in a woman aged 30 to 39 who had recovered from COVID-19. The CDR3 nucleotides are TGTGCCAGCAGTTTAGGCCTCTCTGGGGCCAACGTCCTGACTTTC. It is translated as CASSLGLSGANVLTF.